The 10 T cell receptor beta chains presented below share a single source sample, sequenced in a study of memory CD4+ T cells and cytomegalovirus serostatus. Single viable CD3+CD4+CD8-CD45RO+ cells were sorted as the memory CD4+ T cells. Some clones are missing from TCRdb's copy, which holds only in-frame ones; the method was immunoSEQ multiplex PCR. Altogether about 52,000 clones are present, about 80% being singletons, with the ten largest covering approximately 1.5%. The specimen sequenced was memory CD4+ T cells from blood. Receptors originate from an adult in good health and CMV-seropositive.

The genes are TRBV7-6 and TRBJ1-1; D gene ambiguous. V lost 1 base, J lost 4 bases, and 7 bases lay in between. Germline V gives CDR1 SGHVS, CDR2 FNYEAQ. CDR3 size: 13 residues. CDR3 DNA sequence: TGTGCCAGCAGCTTAGGGGGTGTCACTGAAGCTTTCTTT. This gives the protein CASSLGGVTEAFF.

This clone was seen once. The V and J genes are TRBV7-9 and TRBJ1-2, with 7 bases lining up with TRBD1. V gave up 3 bases and J gave up 2 bases; unmatched junction bases: 9. Germline V gives CDR1 SEHNR, CDR2 FQNEAQ (reference sequence). This CDR3 contains 16 residues. The chain's CDR3 is CASSLGRTGQNYGYTF. For the CDR3, the DNA is TGTGCCAGCAGCTTGGGGCGGACAGGACAAAACTATGGCTACACCTTC.

The chain is built from TRBV29-1 and TRBJ2-7, with TRBD1 matching over 7 bases. The germline V gene has CDR1 SQVTM and CDR2 ANQGSEA. V lost 7 bases and J lost 6; bases outside the gene matches: 3. The CDR3 extends over 10 amino acids. The CDR3 protein is CSAGDSEQYF. The CDR3 coding sequence is TGCAGCGCTGGGGACAGCGAGCAGTACTTC.

This chain uses TRBV11-2 with TRBJ1-2; D call uncertain. V was shortened by 4 bases and J by 4 bases, with 13 bases between the two germline ends. The CDR3 is 14 residues long. Germline V lookup: CDR1 SGHAT, CDR2 FQNNGV. CDR3 sequence reads: CASSSLTHLYGYTF. The CDR3 coding sequence is TGTGCCAGCAGCTCTTTGACCCATCTCTATGGCTACACCTTC.

This chain links TRBV7-2 with TRBJ1-1, with 8 positions matching TRBD1. Trimming took 3 bases from V and 4 from J; bases not matched to a gene: 4. The CDR3 runs 14 residues. The germline CDR1 and CDR2 sequences are SGHTA and FQGNSA. For the CDR3, the DNA is TGTGCCAGCAGCTTTTCACAGGGGGGCACTGAAGCTTTCTTT. Its protein product is CASSFSQGGTEAFF.

J is TRBJ1-2 and V is TRBV6-6, with D perhaps TRBD1 (5 bases). V lost 6 bases to trimming and J lost 1 base, with 12 bases between them. The CDR3 runs to 14 residues. CDR1 MNHNY and CDR2 SVGAGI come from the germline V gene (reference sequence). In DNA form, the CDR3 reads TGTGCCAGCAGACATCCGACAGTTAACTATGGCTACACCTTC. It specifies CASRHPTVNYGYTF.

The gene calls are TRBV27 and TRBJ2-2; 8 bases match TRBD1. CDR3 length: 14 residues. Per germline, CDR1 MNHEY and CDR2 SMNVEV (reference sequence). With 4 bases clipped from V and 5 bases from J, the junction kept 3 bases outside the gene matches. CDR3 DNA sequence: TGTGCCAGCAGTTCCACAGGGGGAACCGGGGAGCTGTTTTTT. It specifies CASSSTGGTGELFF.

The chain is built from TRBV29-1 and TRBJ1-1; D remains ambiguous. This CDR3 has 11 residues. Trimming removed 7 bases from V and 6 bases from J, with 12 bases in between. Germline loops: CDR1 SQVTM, CDR2 ANQGSEA. The CDR3: CSAHEGAEAFF. In DNA form, the CDR3 reads TGCAGCGCCCACGAAGGAGCTGAAGCTTTCTTT.

The table lists this clone with a few counts. V usage is TRBV2 and J usage is TRBJ1-6; D is possibly TRBD1 (5 bases). This CDR3 contains 17 residues. The germline V and J ends were trimmed by 2 bases and 8 bases, with 19 bases remaining between them. Germline CDR1 is SNHLY and CDR2 is FYNNEI. The CDR3 DNA follows: TGTGCCAGCAGTGAATGGGACGACAGACCGGACTATTCACCCCTCCACTTT. It encodes CASSEWDDRPDYSPLHF.

This chain connects TRBV19 to TRBJ1-2; D is perhaps TRBD1 (5 bases). CDR1 is LNHDA and CDR2 is SQIVND in the germline V gene (reference sequence). Trimming stripped 3 bases from V and 4 bases from J, with 15 bases between. This CDR3 is built from 15 residues. The CDR3 bases are TGTGCCAGTAGTATGAGGAGGCAGGGCACCTATGGCTACACCTTC. The encoded protein is CASSMRRQGTYGYTF.